Given below is one T cell receptor (beta chain) in context. This record belongs to a study of blood T cell repertoires in COVID-19. Study-wide context: The United States, Italy and Spain provided the acute and convalescent COVID-19 samples. In each case, the material was cDNA or gDNA derived from T cells, B-cell-depleted T cells, or PBMCs.

In the original processing: Amplification from reference gene primers served as the basis for estimated nucleated cell counts. Produced via immunoSEQ multiplex PCR; TCRdb's table is partial and in-frame only. V, J and clone size reflect that table, while D and trimming were determined from the DNA. The data show a few hundred thousand clones, less than 90% seen once. CDR1 is SGHTA, CDR2 FQGNSA, per germline. The length of the CDR3 is 14 residues. Trimming stripped 3 bases from V and 0 bases from J, with 9 bases between. Sequenced: peripheral blood. The chain couples TRBV7-2 to TRBJ2-7; possible D gene TRBD1, 5 bases. The sequence was collected from a woman aged 55-70 years who had recovered from COVID-19. The CDR3 is CASSFRADSYEQYF. The CDR3 DNA reads TGTGCCAGCAGCTTCAGGGCAGACTCCTACGAGCAGTACTTC.